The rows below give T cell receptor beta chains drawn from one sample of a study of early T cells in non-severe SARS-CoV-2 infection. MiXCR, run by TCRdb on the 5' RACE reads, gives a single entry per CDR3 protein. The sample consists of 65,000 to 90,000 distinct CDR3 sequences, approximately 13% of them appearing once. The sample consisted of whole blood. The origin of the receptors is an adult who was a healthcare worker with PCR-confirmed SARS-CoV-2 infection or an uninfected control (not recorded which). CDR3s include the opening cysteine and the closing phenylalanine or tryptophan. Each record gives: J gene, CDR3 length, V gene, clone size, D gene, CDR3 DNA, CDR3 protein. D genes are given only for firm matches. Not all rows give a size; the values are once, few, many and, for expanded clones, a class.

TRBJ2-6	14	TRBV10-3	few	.	TGTGCCATCGCGGCAGGCTCTGGGGCCAACGTCCTGACTTTC	CAIAAGSGANVLTF
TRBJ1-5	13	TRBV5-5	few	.	TGTGCCAGCAGCATGACAGGCAATCAGCCCCAGCATTTT	CASSMTGNQPQHF
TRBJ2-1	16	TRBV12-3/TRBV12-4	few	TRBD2	TGTGCCAGCAGTTCCACTCGGGCGGGAGCTTGGAATGAGCAGTTCTTC	CASSSTRAGAWNEQFF
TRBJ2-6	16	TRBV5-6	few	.	TGTGCCAGCAGCTTGGCCGGCTTCTCTGGGGCCAACGTCCTGACTTTC	CASSLAGFSGANVLTF
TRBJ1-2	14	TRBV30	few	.	TGTGCCTGGACCCAACGCTGGCAGGGTAGCGGCTACACCTTC	CAWTQRWQGSGYTF
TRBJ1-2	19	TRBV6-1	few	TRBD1	TGTGCCAGCAGTGAAACCCTGGCAGGGGGCGCCGGGAGGACATATGGCTACACCTTC	CASSETLAGGAGRTYGYTF
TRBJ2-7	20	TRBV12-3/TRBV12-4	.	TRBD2	TGTGCCAGCAGTCGACCCACCCCTAGCGGGTCCCGGTTCGTCTCCTACGAGCAGTACTTC	CASSRPTPSGSRFVSYEQYF
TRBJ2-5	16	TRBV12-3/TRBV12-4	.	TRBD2	TGTGCCAGCAGTTTCAGACTAGCGGGGCACCAAGAGACCCAGTACTTC	CASSFRLAGHQETQYF
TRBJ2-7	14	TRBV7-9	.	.	TGTGCCAGCAGCTTGGAAGGACTATACCTTGAGCAGTACTTC	CASSLEGLYLEQYF
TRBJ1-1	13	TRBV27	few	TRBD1	TGTGCCAGCGGATGGACAGGTGAGGCTGAAGCTTTCTTT	CASGWTGEAEAFF
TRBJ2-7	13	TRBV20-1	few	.	TGCAGTGCTAGGCATAGAAGTGACTACGAGCAGTACTTC	CSARHRSDYEQYF
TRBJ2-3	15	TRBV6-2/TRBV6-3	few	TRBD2	TGTGCCAGCGCCGGAAGGCGGGAGTCGGGAGATACGCAGTATTTT	CASAGRRESGDTQYF
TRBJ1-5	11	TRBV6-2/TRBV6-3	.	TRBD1	TGTGCCAGCAGTAACGGACAGGGAAAGCATTTT	CASSNGQGKHF
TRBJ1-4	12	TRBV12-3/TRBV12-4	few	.	TGTGCCAGCACTTCAGGTTTTGAAAAACTGTTTTTT	CASTSGFEKLFF
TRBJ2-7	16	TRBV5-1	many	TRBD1	TGCGCCAGCAGCTTGTTGGGACAGGCACTTTCGGGGGAGCAGTACTTC	CASSLLGQALSGEQYF
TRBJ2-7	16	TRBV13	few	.	TGTGCCAGCAGCCGATTTAGCAGCTCGGGGGCTTACGAGCAGTACTTC	CASSRFSSSGAYEQYF
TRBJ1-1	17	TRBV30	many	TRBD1	TGTGCCTGGAGCCGTCCCGGGACAGGGATAACGAACACTGAAGCTTTCTTT	CAWSRPGTGITNTEAFF
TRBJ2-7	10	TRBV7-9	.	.	TGTGCCAGCAGCTTAGTCGAGCAGTACTTC	CASSLVEQYF
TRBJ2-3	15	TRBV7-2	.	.	TGTGCCAGCAGCTGGGGACCAGAAAGCACAGATACGCAGTATTTT	CASSWGPESTDTQYF
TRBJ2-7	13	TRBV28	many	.	TGTGCCAGCGTCCAGGGACGGAACTACGAGCAGTACTTC	CASVQGRNYEQYF
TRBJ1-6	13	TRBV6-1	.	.	TGTGCCAGCAGTTGGACCGCCGATTCACCCCTCCACTTT	CASSWTADSPLHF
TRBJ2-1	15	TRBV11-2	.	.	TGTGCCAGCAGCCTTCGGCAGAGCTCCTACAATGAGCAGTTCTTC	CASSLRQSSYNEQFF
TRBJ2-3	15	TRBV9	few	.	TGTGCCAGCAGCGTAGCCCCGGGAATTGCAGATACGCAGTATTTT	CASSVAPGIADTQYF
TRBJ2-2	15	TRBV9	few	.	TGTGCCAGCAGCGTAGAAGTTTCGAACACCGGGGAGCTGTTTTTT	CASSVEVSNTGELFF
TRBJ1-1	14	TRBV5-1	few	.	TGCGCCAGCAGCTTGACAGTTTCGAACACTGAAGCTTTCTTT	CASSLTVSNTEAFF
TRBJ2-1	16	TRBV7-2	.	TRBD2	TGTGCCAGCAGCTCGGGACTAGCTTTATCCATAAATGAGCAGTTCTTC	CASSSGLALSINEQFF
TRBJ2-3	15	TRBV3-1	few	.	TGTGCCAGCAGGGGCATCAGGACCCTCACAGATACGCAGTATTTT	CASRGIRTLTDTQYF
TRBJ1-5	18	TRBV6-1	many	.	TGTGCCAGCAGTGAAGTATTCGAATGGGGTTCTAGCAATCAGCCCCAGCATTTT	CASSEVFEWGSSNQPQHF
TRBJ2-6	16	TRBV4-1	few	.	TGCGCCAGCAGCCCTTCGGGGAGAACCGGGGCCAACGTCCTGACTTTC	CASSPSGRTGANVLTF
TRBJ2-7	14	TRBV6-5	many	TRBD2	TGTGCCAGCTGGGGACTAGCGGCGACCTACGAGCAGTACTTC	CASWGLAATYEQYF
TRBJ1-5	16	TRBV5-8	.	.	TGTGCCAGCAGCAATAGACCCGGAGGGAGCAATCAGCCCCAGCATTTT	CASSNRPGGSNQPQHF
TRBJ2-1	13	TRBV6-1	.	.	TGTGCCAGCATTGGGTCCCCGGGCTATGAGCAGTTCTTC	CASIGSPGYEQFF
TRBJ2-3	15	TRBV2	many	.	TGTGCCAGCAGTGACGGCGGATGGCCCACAGATACGCAGTATTTT	CASSDGGWPTDTQYF
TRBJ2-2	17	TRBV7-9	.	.	TGTGCCAGCAGCCCAATTAGGGGAGCTGCGAACACCGGGGAGCTGTTTTTT	CASSPIRGAANTGELFF
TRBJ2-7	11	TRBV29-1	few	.	TGCAGCGTTACGGTAGCCTACGAGCAGTACTTC	CSVTVAYEQYF
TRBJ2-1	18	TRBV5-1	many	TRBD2	TGCGCCAGCAGCTTGCGGCGGGTTACTAGCGGGAGGGACAATGAGCAGTTCTTC	CASSLRRVTSGRDNEQFF
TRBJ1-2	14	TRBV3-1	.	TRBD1	TGTGCCAGCAGCCAACGCGGACAGGCCTATGGCTACACCTTC	CASSQRGQAYGYTF
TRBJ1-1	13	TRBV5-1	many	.	TGCGCCAGCAGCTTGGGGACACGGCGGGAAGCTTTCTTT	CASSLGTRREAFF
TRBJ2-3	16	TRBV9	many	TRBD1	TGTGCCAGCAGCTCACCCAGGGGGCGCTGGGAGGATACGCAGTATTTT	CASSSPRGRWEDTQYF
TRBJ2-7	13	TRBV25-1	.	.	TGTGCCAGCAGTGGCGGACTAACGTACGAGCAGTACTTC	CASSGGLTYEQYF